These 23 T cell receptor beta chains share one sample of origin, sequenced in a study of cytomegalovirus exposure and HLA in healthy donors. PCR primers comprised 60 Vbeta and 13 Jbeta primers. The method was immunoSEQ multiplex PCR; TCRdb's version includes in-frame clones alone and lacks a portion of them. Of 80,000 or so clones detected, 70% to 85% appear once; the ten largest clones hold roughly 3%. The source material was PBMCs. These receptors were obtained from a man in his forties or fifties in good health and CMV-seropositive.

The chain recombines TRBV10-3 with TRBJ2-3, with a tentative D call TRBD1 (6 bases). Germline-derived CDR1 and CDR2 are ENHRY and SYGVKD. V shed 8 bases and J shed 5 bases, with 14 bases lying between them. The length of the CDR3 is 13 residues. CDR3 coding DNA: TGTGCCATCCACAGGGCAGAGGGAGATACGCAGTATTTT. Encoded protein: CAIHRAEGDTQYF.

The CDR3 region is CASSTSGSKSETQYF. Written as DNA, the CDR3 is TGTGCCAGTAGTACTAGCGGGAGCAAGTCGGAGACCCAGTACTTC. V gene TRBV19 combines with J gene TRBJ2-5; 10 bases agree with TRBD2. V trimming: 4 bases; J trimming: 5 bases; junction bases outside the gene matches: 7. The CDR3 runs 15 residues. Germline CDR1 reads LNHDA; CDR2 reads SQIVND (reference sequence).

V usage is TRBV11-2 and J usage is TRBJ1-1, with no clear D. Germline CDR1 reads SGHAT; CDR2 reads FQNNGV. The V gene lost 7 bases and the J gene lost 0 bases, with 9 bases spanning the gap. This CDR3 comprises 13 residues. DNA for the CDR3: TGTGCCAGCACCCGGACTTTGAACACTGAAGCTTTCTTT. Its protein is CASTRTLNTEAFF.

The chain links TRBV11-3 to TRBJ2-5, with TRBD2 matching 8 bases. The assigned J gene may be wrong: the sequence end matches TRBJ2-7 better. Germline V CDR1 and CDR2: SGHNT, YENEEA. This CDR3 is 15 amino acids long. CDR3 sequence: CASSPFGGGSYEQYF. CDR3 DNA sequence: TGTGCCAGCAGCCCCTTCGGGGGGGGGTCCTACGAGCAGTACTTC.

The chain links TRBV7-2 to TRBJ1-5; the D gene is possibly TRBD1 (6 bases). This CDR3 spans 16 amino acids. Germline V CDR1 and CDR2: SGHTA, FQGNSA. With 1 base removed from V and 6 bases from J, the gap between germline ends came to 16 bases. CDR3 sequence: CASSLGGGFAGQPQHF. CDR3 sequence (DNA): TGTGCCAGCAGCTTAGGGGGGGGCTTTGCGGGTCAGCCCCAGCATTTT.

The chain is built from TRBV4-2 and TRBJ2-2, with TRBD2 identical over 10 bases. Germline assignment: CDR1 LGHNA and CDR2 YNFKEQ. The ends lost 1 base at V and 3 bases at J; junction bases unmatched: 2. The CDR3 runs 16 residues. The CDR3 protein is CASSQVGLADTGELFF. The CDR3 DNA is TGTGCCAGCAGCCAAGTCGGACTAGCGGACACCGGGGAGCTGTTTTTT.

This clone was counted a single time. The V and J genes are TRBV7-8 and TRBJ1-1; 8 positions agree with TRBD1. The germline gives CDR1 SGHVS, CDR2 FQNEAQ. The CDR3 covers 15 residues. V lost 8 bases to trimming and J lost 4 bases; unmatched junction nucleotides: 12. The CDR3 nucleotides read TGTGCCAGCCTGGGACAGGCGAATAGGGGCACTGAAGCTTTCTTT. Translating gives CASLGQANRGTEAFF.

DNA for the CDR3: TGCGCCAGCAGCTCAGGGGGGAGCAATCAGCCCCAGCATTTT. Residues: CASSSGGSNQPQHF. The rearrangement uses TRBV5-1 and TRBJ1-5; 7 nucleotides match TRBD1. CDR1 and CDR2 (germline): SGHRS, YFSETQ. V dropped 3 bases and J dropped 1; count of bases not matched to a gene: 1. The CDR3 extends over 14 amino acids.

This clone was counted once. The V and J genes are TRBV5-1 and TRBJ2-3; 8 nucleotides match TRBD2. Trimming took 7 bases from V and 2 from J; bases not matched to a gene: 12. The CDR3 contains 16 residues. Germline CDR1 and CDR2: SGHRS and YFSETQ. The CDR3 loop is CASGRMAGGVTDTQYF. Written as DNA, the CDR3 is TGCGCCAGCGGGCGAATGGCGGGAGGTGTCACAGATACGCAGTATTTT.

J is TRBJ2-1 and V is TRBV7-3; 7 positions match TRBD2. CDR1 and CDR2 from the germline V gene are SGHTA and FQGTGA. V shed 6 bases, J shed 8 bases, and the junction held 13 bases outside the gene matches. This CDR3 has 15 residues. The CDR3 DNA is TGTGCCAGCAGTGCTTCGGCGGGGGAGGGCGATGAGCAGTTCTTC. Encoded protein: CASSASAGEGDEQFF.

This chain connects TRBV14 to TRBJ2-7, with 10 bases fitting TRBD1. The germline V gene has CDR1 SGHDN and CDR2 FVKESK. CDR3 length: 16 residues. After removal of 3 bases from V and 2 bases from J, the junction contained 7 bases not matched to a gene. The CDR3 sequence is CASSHSPGQGTYEQYF. For the CDR3, the DNA is TGTGCCAGCAGCCATTCCCCGGGACAGGGGACCTACGAGCAGTACTTC. The variable domain in full, completed from reference TRBV14 and TRBJ2-7, reads EAGVTQFPSHSVIEKGQTVTLRCDPISGHDNLYWYRRVMGKEIKFLLHFVKESKQDESGMPNNRFLAERTGGTYSTLKVQPAELEDSGVYFCASSHSPGQGTYEQYFGPGTRLTVT.

The CDR3 DNA sequence: TGTGCCAGCAGCTTGGAACCCCACCGGGGGGACGAGCAGTACTTC. This encodes CASSLEPHRGDEQYF. The chain combines TRBV5-4 with TRBJ2-7; TRBD2 matches at 7 bases. Germline CDR1 and CDR2: SGHNT and YYREEE (reference sequence). The CDR3 has 15 amino acids. J gave up 5 bases and V 0 bases, and 8 bases lay outside the gene matches. The whole variable domain, filled in from reference TRBV5-4 and TRBJ2-7, reads ETGVTQSPTHLIKTRGQQVTLRCSSQSGHNTVSWYQQALGQGPQFIFQYYREEENGRGNFPPRFSGLQFPNYSSELNVNALELDDSALYLCASSLEPHRGDEQYFGPGTRLTVT.

The V and J genes are TRBV9 and TRBJ1-4; maybe TRBD1 (6 bases). From germline, CDR1 is SGDLS and CDR2 YYNGEE. The CDR3 runs to 17 residues. The V end lost 4 bases, the J end lost 4 bases, and 20 bases lay between the germline ends. CDR3 residues: CASSPSGTKNGNEKLFF. DNA for the CDR3: TGTGCCAGCAGCCCTTCCGGGACAAAGAATGGTAATGAAAAACTGTTTTTT. Together with reference TRBV9 and TRBJ1-4, the CDR3 gives the full variable domain: DSGVTQTPKHLITATGQRVTLRCSPRSGDLSVYWYQQSLDQGLQFLIQYYNGEERAKGNILERFSAQQFPDLHSELNLSSLELGDSALYFCASSPSGTKNGNEKLFFGSGTQLSVL.

This sequence joins TRBV5-1 and TRBJ2-7; TRBD2 agrees at 10 bases. The CDR3 contains 18 residues. Looked up from germline, CDR1 is SGHRS and CDR2 is YFSETQ. Germline trimming cut 0 bases from V and 0 bases from J; bases unmatched to any gene: 9. CDR3 DNA: TGCGCCAGCAGCTTGGCGCCGGGGACTAGCGTTCTCTCCTACGAGCAGTACTTC. Translating gives CASSLAPGTSVLSYEQYF.

The chain links TRBV7-9 to TRBJ2-1; possibly TRBD2 for D (6 bases). The CDR3 runs to 12 residues. V gave up 5 bases and J gave up 10 bases, with 12 bases separating them. Germline V lookup: CDR1 SEHNR, CDR2 FQNEAQ (reference sequence). In DNA form, the CDR3 reads TGTGCCAGCAGCCCTGGACTAACCGAGCAGTTCTTC. Its protein product is CASSPGLTEQFF.

The genes are TRBV27 and TRBJ2-2, with 12 nucleotides matching TRBD1. The CDR3 sequence is 16 residues long. The V gene end was trimmed by 4 bases and the J gene end by 8 bases; junction bases not matched to a gene: 8. The germline CDR1 and CDR2 sequences are MNHEY and SMNVEV (reference sequence). The CDR3, as DNA: TGTGCCAGCAGTTCGTGGGGACAGGGGGCAGATGGGGAGCTGTTTTTT. Its translation: CASSSWGQGADGELFF.

This clone was counted a few times. The chain recombines TRBV2 with TRBJ2-7; 9 bases align to TRBD2. Germline values: CDR1 SNHLY, CDR2 FYNNEI. The length of the CDR3 is 20 residues. Unmatched junction bases numbered 25, after V lost 5 bases and J lost 5 bases. CDR3 amino acids: CASSTGVIAGDLGPWHEQYF. DNA of the CDR3: TGTGCCAGCAGTACTGGTGTAATAGCGGGAGATTTAGGGCCATGGCACGAGCAGTACTTC.

The chain is built from TRBV7-9 and TRBJ1-4, with TRBD1 as a possible D gene (6 bases). Germline loops: CDR1 SEHNR, CDR2 FQNEAQ (reference sequence). There are 16 residues in the CDR3. Trimming took off 0 bases at V and 6 bases at J, with 14 bases between the two ends. For the CDR3, the DNA is TGTGCCAGCAGCTTAGCCCTGGGACACGGACATGAAAAACTGTTTTTT. Encoded protein: CASSLALGHGHEKLFF.

The CDR3 DNA reads as TGTGCCATCAGTGATAGCGGGTTCTCCTACAATGAGCAGTTCTTC. Amino acid sequence: CAISDSGFSYNEQFF. The chain uses TRBV10-3 and TRBJ2-1; the match to TRBD2 covers 7 bases. The CDR3 is 15 residues long. V gave up 3 bases and J gave up 0 bases; unmatched junction bases: 2. Germline loops: CDR1 ENHRY, CDR2 SYGVKD.

The genes are TRBV12-5 and TRBJ2-3; 10 positions agree with TRBD2. Germline loops: CDR1 LGHNT, CDR2 FRNRAP. The CDR3 contains 14 residues. The V and J ends lost 7 bases and 4 bases, in that order; junction bases with no gene match: 5. Here the CDR3 DNA reads TGTGCTAGTGCCCTAGCGGGAGCTTCAGATACGCAGTATTTT. Its translation: CASALAGASDTQYF.

This chain links TRBV2 with TRBJ1-2, with 9 positions matching TRBD1. Germline-derived CDR1 and CDR2 are SNHLY and FYNNEI. V lost 3 bases, J lost 5 bases, and 7 bases stayed unmatched. The CDR3 is 15 amino acids. The CDR3 is CASSDSDRGVYGYTF. The CDR3 DNA is TGTGCCAGCAGTGACTCGGACAGGGGCGTTTATGGCTACACCTTC.

The genes are TRBV2 and TRBJ2-3, with 9 bases that match TRBD2. The ends lost 7 bases at V and 6 bases at J; junction bases unmatched: 8. CDR1 is SNHLY and CDR2 is FYNNEI in the germline V gene. This CDR3 is 14 amino acids long. The CDR3 is CASTPSGVGDTQYF. DNA of the CDR3: TGTGCCAGCACACCTAGCGGGGTCGGGGATACGCAGTATTTT.

The chain recombines TRBV18 with TRBJ1-1; D call uncertain. CDR3 length: 17 amino acids. Trimming pared 2 bases from V and 2 bases from J, leaving 18 bases between. In germline, CDR1 is KGHSH, CDR2 LQKENI. As DNA, the CDR3 is TGTGCCAGCTCACCAACGGGAGGAATTGGAGTAAACACTGAAGCTTTCTTT. Encoded protein: CASSPTGGIGVNTEAFF.